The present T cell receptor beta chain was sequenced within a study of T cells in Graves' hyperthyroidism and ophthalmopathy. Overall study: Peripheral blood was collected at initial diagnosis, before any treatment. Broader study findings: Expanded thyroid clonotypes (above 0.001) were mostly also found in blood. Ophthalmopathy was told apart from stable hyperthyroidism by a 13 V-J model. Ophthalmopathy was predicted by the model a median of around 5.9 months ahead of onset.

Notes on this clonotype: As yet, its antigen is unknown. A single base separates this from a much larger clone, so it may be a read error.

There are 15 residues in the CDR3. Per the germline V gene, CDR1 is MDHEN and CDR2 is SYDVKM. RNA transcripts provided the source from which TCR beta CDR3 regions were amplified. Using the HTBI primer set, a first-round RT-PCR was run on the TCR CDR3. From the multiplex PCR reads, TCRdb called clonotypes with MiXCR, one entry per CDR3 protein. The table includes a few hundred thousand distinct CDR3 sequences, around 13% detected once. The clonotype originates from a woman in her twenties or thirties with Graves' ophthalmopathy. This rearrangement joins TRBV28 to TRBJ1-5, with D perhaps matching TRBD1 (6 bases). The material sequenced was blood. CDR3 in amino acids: CASGFLQGSNQPQHF. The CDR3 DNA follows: TGTGCCAGCGGTTTCCTCCAGGGGAGCAATCAGCCCCAGCATTTT.